The 5 T cell receptor beta chains presented below share a single source sample, sequenced in a study of T cell repertoires in cytomegalovirus infection. TCRdb re-derived calls from the reads in MiXCR, one entry per CDR3 protein. The sample shows 100,000 to 150,000 distinct CDR3 sequences, 32% of them seen only once. Their antigens remain unidentified. Sequences were derived from CD8+ T cells from cultured PBMCs, sampled from culture after CMV antigen stimulation. Receptor source: a human donor in good health (CMV status not recorded). Some clones in this sample may be carry-over from other donors' samples.

In regard to this clonotype: A clone one base away is much larger, so this may be a read error. The rearrangement joins TRBV27 to TRBJ2-7; 8 nucleotides agree with TRBD1. This CDR3 contains 14 residues. Per the germline V gene, CDR1 is MNHEY and CDR2 is SMNVEV (reference sequence). Unmatched junction bases numbered 5, after V lost 2 bases and J lost 5 bases. CDR3 sequence: CASSLATGADEQYF. The CDR3 DNA sequence: TGTGCCAGCAGTTTAGCGACAGGGGCGGACGAGCAGTACTTC.

This clonotype has only a few counts. This chain uses TRBV6-5 with TRBJ1-5; D not resolved. Germline CDR1 is MNHEY and CDR2 is SVGAGI. The CDR3 runs 14 residues. Trimming pared 6 bases from V and 3 bases from J, leaving 12 bases between. The CDR3 DNA reads as TGTGCCAGCAGGGAAACAGACCCCAATCAGCCCCAGCATTTT. This translates into CASRETDPNQPQHF.

V gene TRBV11-1 combines with J gene TRBJ1-6; D call uncertain. Germline V gene lookup returns CDR1 SGHAT and CDR2 FQDESV (reference sequence). The CDR3 spans 13 residues. V lost 5 bases and J 3 bases, leaving 5 bases between the germline ends. The CDR3 DNA sequence: TGTGCCAGCAGCCCTAACTATAATTCACCCCTCCACTTT. It translates to CASSPNYNSPLHF.

The CDR3 sequence is CASSPPAEAFF. As DNA, the CDR3 is TGTGCCAGCAGCCCCCCGGCTGAAGCTTTCTTT. This sequence joins TRBV6-6 and TRBJ1-1; D remains ambiguous. CDR1 and CDR2 from the germline V gene are MNHNY and SVGAGI (reference sequence). V was pared by 6 bases and J by 6 bases, with 8 bases between. The CDR3 covers 11 residues.

For the CDR3, the DNA is TGTGCCAGCAGCGTACTCGGACAGGGGCGTAAGCAGTACTTC. Its translation is CASSVLGQGRKQYF. The chain employs TRBV28 and TRBJ2-7; 9 positions match TRBD1. The CDR3 is made up of 14 amino acids. The V and J ends lost 6 bases and 8 bases, in that order; junction bases with no gene match: 11. From germline, CDR1 is MDHEN and CDR2 SYDVKM. Based on the CDR3 plus reference TRBV28 and TRBJ2-7, the full variable domain is DVKVTQSSRYLVKRTGEKVFLECVQDMDHENMFWYRQDPGLGLRLIYFSYDVKMKEKGDIPEGYSVSREKKERFSLILESASTNQTSMYLCASSVLGQGRKQYFGPGTRLTVT.